These 24 T cell receptor beta chains share one sample of origin, sequenced in a study of blood T cells in healthy people across ages (dated by TCRdb to the mid-2010s). The library was obtained by 5' RACE. Sequencing took place on an Illumina HiSeq 2500. A second PCR of roughly 7 to 11 cycles was performed with a sample-barcoded 5' primer and a J-beta primer mix. TCRdb reran the public reads through fastp at Q25 and MiXCR, keeping productive beta chains. Each CDR3 protein gets just one entry, which takes the most common genes and DNA from the rows behind it. This sample lists roughly 800,000 distinct CDR3 sequences; roughly 50% were detected once. The biggest ten clones account for approximately 23% of the sample. The specimen was blood. The receptors derive from a man aged 30 to 39 in good health.

This clonotype was counted at least ten times. The V and J genes are TRBV9 and TRBJ2-5; 11 nucleotides match TRBD2. The CDR3 has 14 residues. V gave up 4 bases and J gave up 2 bases; unmatched junction bases: 1. Germline loops: CDR1 SGDLS, CDR2 YYNGEE. DNA of the CDR3: TGTGCCAGCAGCAGACTAGCGGGGCAAGAGACCCAGTACTTC. It is translated as CASSRLAGQETQYF.

This clonotype was detected a few times. The chain recombines TRBV6-1 with TRBJ2-7; possible D gene TRBD1, 6 bases. This CDR3 is 16 amino acids long. CDR1 and CDR2 (germline): MNHNS, SASEGT. V lost 4 bases, J lost 0 bases, and 16 bases lay in between. The CDR3 DNA reads as TGTGCCAGCAGTGGGGATACGACAGGTAGCTCCTACGAGCAGTACTTC. Amino acid sequence: CASSGDTTGSSYEQYF.

CDR3 loop: CASSWAAVAFF. CDR3 nucleotide sequence: TGTGCCAGCAGTTGGGCCGCCGTAGCTTTCTTT. The chain carries TRBV12-3 or TRBV12-4 and TRBJ1-1; D not certain. The CDR3 is 11 amino acids. The ends were cut back, 4 bases at V and 10 bases at J, with 10 bases in the middle.

In DNA, the CDR3 is TGCGCCAGCAGCTGGGGACTAGCGGGGGGATACAATGAGCAGTTCTTC. This sequence encodes CASSWGLAGGYNEQFF. This rearrangement joins TRBV5-1 to TRBJ2-1; 15 nucleotides align to TRBD2. With 3 bases clipped from V and 4 bases from J, the junction kept 2 bases outside the gene matches. This CDR3 region has 16 residues. The germline CDR1 and CDR2 sequences are SGHRS and YFSETQ.

Comments on this clonotype: At one boundary the junction diverges from the germline segment, which might be a read error. This chain connects TRBV28 to TRBJ2-7, with TRBD2 as a possible D gene (5 bases). In germline, CDR1 is MDHEN, CDR2 SYDVKM. CDR3 length: 15 residues. For the CDR3, the DNA is TGTACCAGCATATATGTGGGCGGGTACCCCTACGAGCAGTACTTC. Translated: CTSIYVGGYPYEQYF.

CDR3 sequence: CSVDLSDDEQFF. In DNA, the CDR3 is TGCAGCGTTGACCTTTCGGACGATGAGCAGTTCTTC. The chain carries TRBV29-1 and TRBJ2-1; D is unclear. The CDR3 sequence is 12 residues long. With 3 bases removed from V and 8 bases from J, the gap between germline ends came to 11 bases. Germline V gene lookup returns CDR1 SQVTM and CDR2 ANQGSEA.

The V gene is TRBV6-1, the J gene TRBJ2-4, with 8 bases identical to TRBD1. The better agreement between TRBJ2-7 and the DNA end casts doubt on the J call. Germline assignment: CDR1 MNHNS and CDR2 SASEGT. The CDR3 sequence is 14 residues long. Written as DNA, the CDR3 is TGTGCCAGCAGCGGGACAGGAAGGCCTTACGAGCAGTACTTC. This encodes CASSGTGRPYEQYF.

J is TRBJ1-5 and V is TRBV27, with D perhaps matching TRBD1 (6 bases). The CDR3 length is 13 residues. Trimming stripped 4 bases from V and 9 bases from J, with 13 bases between. CDR1 MNHEY and CDR2 SMNVEV come from the germline V gene (reference sequence). The CDR3: CASSWGGLGPQHF. The CDR3 DNA is TGTGCCAGCAGTTGGGGGGGGCTTGGGCCCCAGCATTTT.

The rearrangement joins TRBV28 to TRBJ2-7; 9 bases line up with TRBD1. Trimming at V came to 8 bases and at J to 5 bases, leaving 10 bases not matched to a gene. Per germline, CDR1 MDHEN and CDR2 SYDVKM. CDR3 length: 14 amino acids. CDR3 residues: CASRMTGGRNEQYF. For the CDR3, the DNA is TGTGCCAGCCGTATGACAGGGGGTCGGAACGAGCAGTACTTC. Complete variable domain (other parts from reference TRBV28 and TRBJ2-7): DVKVTQSSRYLVKRTGEKVFLECVQDMDHENMFWYRQDPGLGLRLIYFSYDVKMKEKGDIPEGYSVSREKKERFSLILESASTNQTSMYLCASRMTGGRNEQYFGPGTRLTVT.

This clonotype was detected many times. J is TRBJ2-7 and V is TRBV5-1, with D perhaps matching TRBD2 (7 bases). Germline V CDR1 and CDR2: SGHRS, YFSETQ. CDR3 size: 12 residues. The V gene lost 4 bases and the J gene lost 5 bases, with 10 bases spanning the gap. CDR3 region: CASSPGGNEQYF. The DNA for the CDR3 is TGCGCCAGCAGCCCGGGGGGCAACGAGCAGTACTTC.

The chain combines TRBV5-1 with TRBJ2-7, with TRBD2 matching 8 bases. The V and J ends lost 1 base and 6 bases, in that order; junction bases with no gene match: 6. In germline, CDR1 is SGHRS, CDR2 YFSETQ. The CDR3 has 14 amino acids. The DNA for the CDR3 is TGCGCCAGCAGCTTGAACGGGCGGGGGGCCGAGCAGTACTTC. The encoded protein is CASSLNGRGAEQYF.

This clonotype was seen only a few times. The chain carries TRBV20-1 and TRBJ2-5; D remains ambiguous. Germline V gene lookup returns CDR1 DFQATT and CDR2 SNEGSKA (reference sequence). There are 11 residues in the CDR3. The V and J ends lost 6 bases and 4 bases respectively, with 9 bases between them. As DNA, the CDR3 is TGCAGTGCGGCGGCAGCAGAGACCCAGTACTTC. Translated: CSAAAAETQYF.

This clonotype appeared a few times. The chain joins TRBV6-4 to TRBJ2-3, with D uncertain. Germline V gives CDR1 MRHNA, CDR2 SNTAGT. This CDR3 comprises 14 residues. V lost 4 bases and J 2 bases, leaving 10 bases between the germline ends. CDR3 DNA: TGTGCCAGCAGTGCGGGCCTCGACACAGATACGCAGTATTTT. Translating gives CASSAGLDTDTQYF.

This chain joins TRBV7-2 and TRBJ1-2; tentatively, D is TRBD1 (6 bases). There are 17 residues in the CDR3. Trimming left V 1 base short and J 0 bases short, with 15 bases between. Germline CDR1 is SGHTA and CDR2 is FQGNSA. As DNA, the CDR3 is TGTGCCAGCAGCTTAGGTAGTGGGAACAGGGCTAACTATGGCTACACCTTC. Translating it yields CASSLGSGNRANYGYTF.

This clonotype appeared many times. The chain carries TRBV20-1 and TRBJ1-2; 7 bases map to TRBD1. The J segment lost 3 bases and the V segment lost 5 bases, leaving 3 bases of the junction unmatched. The CDR3 spans 12 residues. Germline loops: CDR1 DFQATT, CDR2 SNEGSKA (reference sequence). In nucleotides, the CDR3 is TGCAGTGCTGGGACAGATGACTATGGCTACACCTTC. Its protein product is CSAGTDDYGYTF.

As to this clonotype: The germline gene is not matched at one end of the junction; a read error may be the cause. The chain is built from TRBV9 and TRBJ2-5; 14 nucleotides match TRBD2. This CDR3 region has 16 residues. The germline CDR1 and CDR2 sequences are SGDLS and YYNGEE. Written as DNA, the CDR3 is TGTGCCAGCAGCTACGGGACTAGCGGGGGAGAAGAGACCCGGTACTTC. Translating it yields CASSYGTSGGEETRYF.

The CDR3 region has the DNA TGTGCCAGCAGTGGTTCCAATTTGCAGTACTTC. The encoded protein is CASSGSNLQYF. V gene TRBV2 combines with J gene TRBJ2-5; D not certain. V lost 4 bases, J lost 11 bases, and 11 bases lay in between. CDR3 length: 11 amino acids. In germline, CDR1 is SNHLY, CDR2 FYNNEI. Supplemented by reference TRBV2 and TRBJ2-5, the full variable domain reads EPEVTQTPSHQVTQMGQEVILRCVPISNHLYFYWYRQILGQKVEFLVSFYNNEISEKSEIFDDQFSVERPDGSNFTLKIRSTKLEDSAMYFCASSGSNLQYFGPGTRLLVL.

The rearrangement uses TRBV12-3 or TRBV12-4 and TRBJ1-2; D may be TRBD1 (5 bases). The CDR3 is 15 amino acids. V was trimmed by 7 bases and J by 8 bases, leaving 23 bases between them. In DNA form, the CDR3 reads TGTGCCAGCATTTACGACAGTGGACCTCCTCGGGGCTACACCTTC. Translation gives CASIYDSGPPRGYTF.

This clonotype showed up just a few times. The genes are TRBV20-1 and TRBJ2-5; D is unresolved. The V end lost 6 bases, the J end lost 3 bases, and 11 bases lay between the germline ends. The CDR3 consists of 12 residues. Looked up from germline, CDR1 is DFQATT and CDR2 is SNEGSKA (reference sequence). The CDR3 sequence: CSARPYEETQYF. CDR3 coding DNA: TGCAGTGCCCGACCTTACGAAGAGACCCAGTACTTC.

The chain couples TRBV3-1 to TRBJ2-1, with D unclear. The CDR3 runs 15 residues. The ends were cut back, 0 bases at V and 0 bases at J, with 6 bases in the middle. Germline loops: CDR1 LGHDT, CDR2 YNNKEL (reference sequence). The CDR3 region is CASSQDGGSYNEQFF. The CDR3 bases are TGTGCCAGCAGCCAAGATGGCGGCTCCTACAATGAGCAGTTCTTC.

In DNA, the CDR3 is TGTGCCAGCAGCTTAGTCGGGGATGCTAGCACAGATACGCAGTATTTT. Translation gives CASSLVGDASTDTQYF. The V and J genes are TRBV7-2 and TRBJ2-3; D is possibly TRBD2 (5 bases). This CDR3 is built from 16 residues. Per germline, CDR1 SGHTA and CDR2 FQGNSA. V lost 1 base and J lost 0, with 11 bases in between.

This clonotype appeared a few times. This chain joins TRBV7-2 and TRBJ2-3; a weak D match, TRBD2 (5 bases). This CDR3 is 13 amino acids long. In germline, CDR1 is SGHTA, CDR2 FQGNSA. With 1 base removed from V and 4 bases from J, the gap between germline ends came to 6 bases. Here the CDR3 DNA reads TGTGCCAGCAGCTTAGGAGCGGCAGATACGCAGTATTTT. This translates into CASSLGAADTQYF.

The rearrangement uses TRBV20-1 and TRBJ2-1, with 9 bases identical to TRBD2. CDR1 is DFQATT, CDR2 SNEGSKA, per germline (reference sequence). CDR3 size: 16 residues. The CDR3 nucleotides read TGCAGCTTAATAGCGGGAGTCACAAGCTCCTACAATGAGCAGTTCTTC. This codes for CSLIAGVTSSYNEQFF.

This clonotype was counted at least ten times. This sequence joins TRBV7-2 and TRBJ2-5; TRBD2 matches at 14 bases. Germline V gene data show CDR1 as SGHTA and CDR2 as FQGNSA. Losses at the gene ends were 5 bases for V and 5 bases for J; bases not matched to a gene: 7. The CDR3 is 16 residues long. CDR3 nucleotides: TGTGCCAGCAGCCCGGGACTAGCGGGAGATCGGGAGACCCAGTACTTC. It yields the protein CASSPGLAGDRETQYF.